These T cell receptor beta chains were read from a single sample in a study of long-term antiretroviral therapy in people with HIV. Sequenced by immunoSEQ multiplex PCR; TCRdb stores in-frame clones only, minus some. This sample has tens of thousands of clones, with around 86% found just once. Sequenced here: unsorted PBMCs, sampled 1.8 years before starting antiretroviral therapy. These receptors came from a woman younger than 45 with HIV. Each CDR3 is given with its conserved first and last residue. A D gene is named only where the DNA matches it firmly. Rows give clone size only sometimes, using once, few, many, or a class for an expanded clone.

j_call,clone_size,d_call,v_call,cdr3_aa,cdr3_nt
TRBJ2-2,-,-,TRBV9,CASSYRATNTGELFF,TGTGCCAGCAGCTACAGGGCTACGAACACCGGGGAGCTGTTTTTT
TRBJ2-1,-,TRBD1,TRBV30,CAWSARDSFFNEQFF,TGTGCCTGGAGTGCTCGGGACAGTTTTTTTAATGAGCAGTTCTTC
TRBJ1-6,-,-,TRBV5-6,CASSLVRDINSPLHF,TGTGCCAGCAGCTTGGTTCGGGATATTAATTCACCCCTCCACTTT
TRBJ2-2,-,TRBD1,TRBV27,CASSLGQGARGELFF,TGTGCCAGCAGCCTGGGACAGGGGGCACGAGGGGAGCTGTTTTTT
TRBJ1-5,-,-,TRBV6-5,CASARFSNQPQHF,TGTGCCAGCGCACGCTTTAGCAATCAGCCCCAGCATTTT
TRBJ1-1,-,-,TRBV5-1,CASSQGTPNTEAFF,TGCGCCAGCAGCCAAGGGACACCGAACACTGAAGCTTTCTTT
TRBJ2-2,-,TRBD2,TRBV2,CASRGGTNTGELFF,TGTGCCAGCAGGGGGGGGACGAACACCGGGGAGCTGTTTTTT
TRBJ1-4,-,TRBD1,TRBV7-9,CASSYGQAGWKLFF,TGTGCCAGCAGCTACGGACAGGCCGGCTGGAAACTGTTTTTT
TRBJ1-5,-,-,TRBV7-2,CASSLERLDQPQHF,TGTGCCAGCAGCTTAGAGCGCCTGGATCAGCCCCAGCATTTT
TRBJ1-5,-,TRBD1,TRBV30,CAWRASGTGLGQPQHF,TGTGCCTGGAGGGCAAGCGGGACAGGTTTGGGTCAGCCCCAGCATTTT
TRBJ2-2,-,TRBD1,TRBV30,CAWNSGGHTGELFF,TGTGCCTGGAACTCAGGGGGCCACACCGGGGAGCTGTTTTTT
TRBJ1-5,-,-,TRBV6-1,CASLAVGLFQPQHF,TGTGCCAGCCTCGCGGTGGGTCTTTTTCAGCCCCAGCATTTT
TRBJ2-3,-,-,TRBV6-1,CASGFKLSTDTQYF,TGTGCCAGCGGATTCAAGCTTAGCACAGATACGCAGTATTTT
TRBJ2-4,-,-,TRBV13,CASSLGEMNIQYF,TGTGCCAGCAGCTTGGGGGAAATGAACATTCAGTACTTC
TRBJ1-1,-,-,TRBV12-5,CASGFPDYIAPENTEAFF,TGTGCTAGTGGTTTCCCTGACTATATAGCGCCAGAGAACACTGAAGCTTTCTTT
TRBJ1-2,-,-,TRBV27,CASSLKIGGMTNYGYTF,TGTGCCAGCAGTTTAAAAATCGGGGGGATGACTAACTATGGCTACACCTTC
TRBJ1-1,few,-,TRBV13,CASRFADGTEAFF,TGTGCCAGCAGATTCGCGGACGGGACTGAAGCTTTCTTT
TRBJ2-1,-,-,TRBV7-2,CASSPRGGDYNEQFF,TGTGCCAGCAGCCCCCGGGGCGGGGACTACAATGAGCAGTTCTTC
TRBJ2-1,-,-,TRBV10-1,CASSGLRGPTEQFF,TGCGCCAGCAGTGGACTCCGGGGACCAACTGAGCAGTTCTTC
TRBJ2-5,-,TRBD2,TRBV27,CASSPSGGQTQYF,TGTGCCAGCAGTCCTAGCGGGGGACAGACCCAGTACTTC
TRBJ2-5,-,-,TRBV18,CASSPLSGAGRQETQYF,TGTGCCAGCTCACCACTGTCAGGGGCAGGCCGCCAAGAGACCCAGTACTTC
TRBJ2-6,-,-,TRBV6-5,CASSSGANVLTF,TGTGCCAGCAGTTCTGGGGCCAACGTCCTGACTTTC